This T cell receptor beta chain was recorded in a study of OX40 agonist ivuxolimab in advanced cancers. Whole-study results and caveats: On average, CD8+ T cells showed a greater number of expanded clones than CD4+.

Details on this clone: What it recognizes is unknown.

TCRdb's copy holds only in-frame clones and misses some; the assay was immunoSEQ multiplex PCR. The table lists about 50,000 clones, approximately 91% of them singletons. Germline V gene lookup returns CDR1 SGHRS and CDR2 YFSETQ. The V end was cut by 4 bases, the J end by 7 bases, with 20 bases between. The CDR3 length is 15 residues. The receptor's source is an adult with an advanced solid tumor such as melanoma, head and neck, liver or kidney cancer. The rearrangement uses TRBV5-1 and TRBJ1-2, with D maybe TRBD1 (6 bases). The sequenced sample was CD4+ or CD8+ T cells sorted from blood, obtained in a trial of the OX40 agonist ivuxolimab. The CDR3 here is CASSPRQALRLGYTF. The DNA for the CDR3 is TGCGCCAGCAGCCCCAGACAGGCTTTAAGGCTTGGCTACACCTTC.